This paragraph reports one T cell receptor beta chain. This sample stems from a study of blood T cell repertoires in COVID-19. Method: immunoSEQ multiplex PCR; TCRdb's copy keeps in-frame clones and lacks some. This sample has 70,000 or so clones, with over 65% found just once. This CDR3 has 16 amino acids. Germline CDR1 SGHRS, CDR2 YFSETQ. Trimming removed 2 bases from V and 5 bases from J; junction bases left unmatched: 7. Sequenced sample: peripheral blood. The receptor comes from a woman in her 70s with acute or convalescent COVID-19. This chain joins TRBV5-1 and TRBJ2-5, with 12 positions matching TRBD1. This CDR3 reads CASSFSGTGGEETQYF. Here the CDR3 DNA reads TGCGCCAGCAGCTTTTCCGGGACAGGGGGCGAGGAGACCCAGTACTTC.